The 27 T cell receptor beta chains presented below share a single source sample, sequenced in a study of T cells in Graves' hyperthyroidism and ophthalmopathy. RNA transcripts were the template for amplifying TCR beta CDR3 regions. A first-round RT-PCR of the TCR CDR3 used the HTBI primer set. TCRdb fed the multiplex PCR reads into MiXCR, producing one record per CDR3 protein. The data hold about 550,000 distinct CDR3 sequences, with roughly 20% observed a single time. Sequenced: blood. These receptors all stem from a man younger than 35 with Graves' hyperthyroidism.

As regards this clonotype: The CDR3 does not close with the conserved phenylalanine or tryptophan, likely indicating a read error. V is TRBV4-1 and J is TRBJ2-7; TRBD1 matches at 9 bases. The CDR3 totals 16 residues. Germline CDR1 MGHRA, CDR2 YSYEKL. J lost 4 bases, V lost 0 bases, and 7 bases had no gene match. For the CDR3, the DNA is TGCGCCAGCAGCCAAGATGACGGGACAGGGAGATACGAGCAGTACTAC. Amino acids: CASSQDDGTGRYEQYY.

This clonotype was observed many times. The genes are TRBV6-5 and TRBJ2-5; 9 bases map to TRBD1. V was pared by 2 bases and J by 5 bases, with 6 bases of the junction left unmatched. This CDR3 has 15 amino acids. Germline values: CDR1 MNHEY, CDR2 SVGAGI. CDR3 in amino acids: CASSYRTGVGETQYF. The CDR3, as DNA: TGTGCCAGCAGTTACCGGACAGGGGTTGGGGAGACCCAGTACTTC.

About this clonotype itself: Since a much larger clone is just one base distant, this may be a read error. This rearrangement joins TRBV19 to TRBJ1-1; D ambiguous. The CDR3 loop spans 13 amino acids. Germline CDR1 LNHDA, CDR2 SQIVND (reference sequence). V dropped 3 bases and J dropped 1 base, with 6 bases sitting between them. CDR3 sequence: CASSMSSNTEAFF. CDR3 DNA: TGTGCCAGTAGTATGAGCTCGAACACTGAAGCTTTCTTT.

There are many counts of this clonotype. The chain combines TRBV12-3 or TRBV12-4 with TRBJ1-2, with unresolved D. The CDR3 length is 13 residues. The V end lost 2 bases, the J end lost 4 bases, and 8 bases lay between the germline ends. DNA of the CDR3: TGTGCCAGCAGTTTAATTACAGCCTATGGCTACACCTTC. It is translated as CASSLITAYGYTF.

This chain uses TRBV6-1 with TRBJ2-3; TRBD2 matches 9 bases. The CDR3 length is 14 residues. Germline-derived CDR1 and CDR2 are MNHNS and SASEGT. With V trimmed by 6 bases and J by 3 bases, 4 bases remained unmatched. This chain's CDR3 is CASSRTSETDTQYF. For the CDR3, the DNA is TGTGCCAGCAGCCGGACTAGCGAAACAGATACGCAGTATTTT.

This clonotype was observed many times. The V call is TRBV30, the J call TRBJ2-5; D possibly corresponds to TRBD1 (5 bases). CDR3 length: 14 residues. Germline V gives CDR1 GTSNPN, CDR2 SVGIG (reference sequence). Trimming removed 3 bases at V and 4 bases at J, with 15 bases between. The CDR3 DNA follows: TGTGCCTGGAGGGGGCCTCCTTGGGGAGAGACCCAGTACTTC. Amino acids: CAWRGPPWGETQYF.

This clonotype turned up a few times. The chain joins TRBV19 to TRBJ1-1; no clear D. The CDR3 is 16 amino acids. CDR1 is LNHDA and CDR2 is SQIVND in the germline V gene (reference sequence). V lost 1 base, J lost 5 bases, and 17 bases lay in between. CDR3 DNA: TGTGCCAGTAGTATAGTTGGCACGCGGAAAGGGACTGAAGCTTTCTTT. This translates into CASSIVGTRKGTEAFF.

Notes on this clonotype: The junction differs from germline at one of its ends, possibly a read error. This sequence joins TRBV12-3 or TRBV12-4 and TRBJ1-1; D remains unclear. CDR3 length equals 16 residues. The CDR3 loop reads CASSLGLGPRNTEAFF. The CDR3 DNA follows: TGTGCCAGCAGCTTAGGGTTAGGACCCAGGAACACTGAAGCTTTCTTT.

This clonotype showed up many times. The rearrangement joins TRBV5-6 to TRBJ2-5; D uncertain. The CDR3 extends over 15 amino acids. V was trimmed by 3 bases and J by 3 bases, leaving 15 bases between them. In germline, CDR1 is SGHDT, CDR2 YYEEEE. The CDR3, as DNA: TGTGCCAGCAGCTCCCTCGGGCAGGTTGAAGAGACCCAGTACTTC. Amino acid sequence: CASSSLGQVEETQYF.

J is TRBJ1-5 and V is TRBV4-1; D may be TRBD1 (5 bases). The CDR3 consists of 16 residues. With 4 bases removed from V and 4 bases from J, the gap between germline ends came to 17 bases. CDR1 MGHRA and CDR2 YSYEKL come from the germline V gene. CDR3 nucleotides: TGCGCCAGCAGCCTAACCTCCGGGACGGTAAATCAGCCCCAGCATTTT. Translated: CASSLTSGTVNQPQHF.

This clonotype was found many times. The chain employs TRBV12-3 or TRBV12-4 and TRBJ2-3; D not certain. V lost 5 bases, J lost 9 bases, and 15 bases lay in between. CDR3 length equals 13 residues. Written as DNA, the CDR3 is TGTGCCAGCAGTCCTTCCCCAGACGGGACGCAGTATTTT. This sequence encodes CASSPSPDGTQYF.

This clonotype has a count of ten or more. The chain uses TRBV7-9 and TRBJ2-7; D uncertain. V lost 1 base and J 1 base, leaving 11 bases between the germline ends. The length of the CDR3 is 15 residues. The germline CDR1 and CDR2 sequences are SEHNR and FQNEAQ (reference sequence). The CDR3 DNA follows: TGTGCCAGCAGCTTAGAAAATAGGGATTCCTACGAGCAGTACTTC. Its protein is CASSLENRDSYEQYF.

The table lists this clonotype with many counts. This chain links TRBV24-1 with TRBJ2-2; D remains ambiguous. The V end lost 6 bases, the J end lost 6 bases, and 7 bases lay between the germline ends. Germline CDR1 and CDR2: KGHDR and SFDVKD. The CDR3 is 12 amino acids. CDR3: CATSSGPGELFF. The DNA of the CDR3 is TGTGCCACCAGTAGTGGTCCCGGGGAGCTGTTTTTT.

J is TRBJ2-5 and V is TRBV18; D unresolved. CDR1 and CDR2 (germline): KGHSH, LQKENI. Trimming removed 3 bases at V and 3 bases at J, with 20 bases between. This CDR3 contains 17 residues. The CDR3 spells CASSPGLLGPSEETQYF. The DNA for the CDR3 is TGTGCCAGCTCACCGGGTCTCTTAGGACCATCGGAAGAGACCCAGTACTTC.

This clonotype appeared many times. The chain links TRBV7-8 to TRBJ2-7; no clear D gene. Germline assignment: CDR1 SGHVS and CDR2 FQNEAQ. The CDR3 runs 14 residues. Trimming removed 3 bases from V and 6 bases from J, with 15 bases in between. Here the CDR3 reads CASSLALYSTEQYF. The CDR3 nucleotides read TGTGCCAGCAGCTTGGCGCTTTATTCCACCGAGCAGTACTTC.

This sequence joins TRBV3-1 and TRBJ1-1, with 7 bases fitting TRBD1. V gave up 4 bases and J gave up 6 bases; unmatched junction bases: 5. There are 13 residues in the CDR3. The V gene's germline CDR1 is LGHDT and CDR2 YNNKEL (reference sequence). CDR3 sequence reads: CASSPGGGAEAFF. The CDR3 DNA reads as TGTGCCAGCAGCCCAGGGGGGGGAGCTGAAGCTTTCTTT.

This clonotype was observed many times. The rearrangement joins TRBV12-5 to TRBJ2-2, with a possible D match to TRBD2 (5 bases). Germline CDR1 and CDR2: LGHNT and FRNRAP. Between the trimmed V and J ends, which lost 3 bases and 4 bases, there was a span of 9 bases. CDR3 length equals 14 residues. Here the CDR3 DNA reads TGTGCTAGTGGTTTATTAGGGAGCACCGGGGAGCTGTTTTTT. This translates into CASGLLGSTGELFF.

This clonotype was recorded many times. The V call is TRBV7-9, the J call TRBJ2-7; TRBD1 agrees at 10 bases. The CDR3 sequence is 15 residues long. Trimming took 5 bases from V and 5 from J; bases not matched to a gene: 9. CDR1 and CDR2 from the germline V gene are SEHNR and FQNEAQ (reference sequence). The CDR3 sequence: CASSPTGTGDHEQYF. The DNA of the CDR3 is TGTGCCAGCAGCCCGACCGGGACAGGGGACCACGAGCAGTACTTC.

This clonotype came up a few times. The CDR3 sequence: CASSRGQALSYGYTF. Written as DNA, the CDR3 is TGTGCCAGCAGCCGGGGACAGGCTTTATCCTATGGCTACACCTTC. The gene calls are TRBV11-3 and TRBJ1-2; 8 bases are a match to TRBD1. V lost 5 bases and J lost 4; bases outside the gene matches: 9. This CDR3 has 15 residues. Germline-derived CDR1 and CDR2 are SGHNT and YENEEA.

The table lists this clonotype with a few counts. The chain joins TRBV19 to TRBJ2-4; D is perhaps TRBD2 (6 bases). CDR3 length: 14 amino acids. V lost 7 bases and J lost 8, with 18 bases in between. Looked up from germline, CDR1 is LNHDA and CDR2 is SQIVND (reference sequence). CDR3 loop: CASNYGGLEDIQYF. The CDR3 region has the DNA TGTGCCAGTAACTATGGGGGACTGGAGGACATTCAGTACTTC.

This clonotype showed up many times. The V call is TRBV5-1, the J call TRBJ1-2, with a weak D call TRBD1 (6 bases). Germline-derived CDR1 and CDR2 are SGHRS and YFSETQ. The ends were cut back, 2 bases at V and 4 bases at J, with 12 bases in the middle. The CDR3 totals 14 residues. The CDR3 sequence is CASSLDTGTYGYTF. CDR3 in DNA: TGCGCCAGCAGCTTAGATACAGGGACCTATGGCTACACCTTC.

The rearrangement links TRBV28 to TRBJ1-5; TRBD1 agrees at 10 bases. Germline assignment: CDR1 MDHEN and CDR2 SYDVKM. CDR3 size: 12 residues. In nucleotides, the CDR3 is TGTGGGACCCGGACAGGGGGACAGCCCCAGCATTTT. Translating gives CGTRTGGQPQHF.

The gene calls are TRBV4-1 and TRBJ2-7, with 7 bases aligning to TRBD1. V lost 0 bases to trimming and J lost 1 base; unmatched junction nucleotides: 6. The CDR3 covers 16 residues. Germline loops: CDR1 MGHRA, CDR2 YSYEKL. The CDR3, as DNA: TGCGCCAGCAGCCAAGATAAGGGGGCCTCTTCCTACGAGCAGTACTTC. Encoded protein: CASSQDKGASSYEQYF.

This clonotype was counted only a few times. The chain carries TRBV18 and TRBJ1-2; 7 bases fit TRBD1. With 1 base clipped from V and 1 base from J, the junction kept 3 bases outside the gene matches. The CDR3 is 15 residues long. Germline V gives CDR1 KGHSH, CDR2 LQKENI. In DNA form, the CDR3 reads TGTGCCAGCTCACCACTCGGACAGGTTAACTATGGCTACACCTTC. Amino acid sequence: CASSPLGQVNYGYTF.

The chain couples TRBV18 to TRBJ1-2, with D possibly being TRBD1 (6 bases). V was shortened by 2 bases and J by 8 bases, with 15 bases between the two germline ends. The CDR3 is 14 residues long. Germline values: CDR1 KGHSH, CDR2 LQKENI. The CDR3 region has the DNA TGTGCCAGCTCACCAACCACAGGGATGGAAGGCTACACCTTC. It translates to CASSPTTGMEGYTF.

CDR3 nucleotides: TGTGCCAGCAGCTTGGTTGATAGCGGGGGGTGGCAAGAGACCCAGTACTTC. Translation gives CASSLVDSGGWQETQYF. The chain is built from TRBV5-4 and TRBJ2-5, with 10 bases identical to TRBD2. V lost 0 bases to trimming and J lost 2 bases; unmatched junction nucleotides: 7. Germline CDR1 SGHNT, CDR2 YYREEE (reference sequence). CDR3 length equals 17 residues.

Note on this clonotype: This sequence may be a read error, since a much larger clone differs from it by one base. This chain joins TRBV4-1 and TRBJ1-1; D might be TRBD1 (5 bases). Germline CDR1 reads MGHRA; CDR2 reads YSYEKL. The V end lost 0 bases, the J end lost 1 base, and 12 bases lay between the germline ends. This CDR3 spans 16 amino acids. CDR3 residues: CASSQDGGVSNTEAFF. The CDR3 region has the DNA TGCGCCAGCAGCCAAGACGGGGGAGTGTCGAACACTGAAGCTTTCTTT.